These 25 T cell receptor beta chains came from one sample sequenced in a study of radiotherapy plus CTLA-4 blockade in lung cancer. Some clones are missing from TCRdb's copy, which holds only in-frame ones; the method was immunoSEQ multiplex PCR. Altogether 35,000 to 50,000 clones are present, roughly four fifths being singletons, with the ten largest covering 3% to 4%. Sequenced material: peripheral blood, taken from a patient treated with radiotherapy plus ipilimumab. The receptors here all came from a human donor with non-small cell lung cancer who had a complete response to radiotherapy plus ipilimumab.

Note on this clone: Other DNA sequences in this sample translate to the same CDR3. The V gene is TRBV5-1, the J gene TRBJ2-5; 8 bases line up with TRBD1. The trim removed 0 bases at V and 1 base at J, leaving 2 bases unmatched. Germline V gene sequence: CDR1 SGHRS, CDR2 YFSETQ. The CDR3 has 15 amino acids. The CDR3 protein is CASSLGTGGQETQYF. CDR3 sequence (DNA): TGCGCCAGCAGCTTGGGAACAGGGGGCCAAGAGACCCAGTACTTC.

The chain is built from TRBV6-1 and TRBJ2-1, with 13 bases fitting TRBD2. The CDR3 length is 16 residues. Unmatched junction bases numbered 4, after V lost 4 bases and J lost 4 bases. Germline V CDR1 and CDR2: MNHNS, SASEGT. The CDR3 DNA sequence: TGTGCCAGCAGTGTAATGACTAGCGGGGGGTACAATGAGCAGTTCTTC. Translated: CASSVMTSGGYNEQFF.

J is TRBJ2-7 and V is TRBV7-2; 11 nucleotides line up with TRBD2. Germline V CDR1 and CDR2: SGHTA, FQGNSA. V shed 0 bases, J shed 4 bases, and the junction held 5 bases outside the gene matches. This CDR3 region has 16 residues. CDR3 loop: CASSLASSGRLYEQYF. Here the CDR3 DNA reads TGTGCCAGCAGCTTAGCGTCTAGCGGGAGGCTATACGAGCAGTACTTC.

The rearrangement uses TRBV4-1 and TRBJ2-7, with TRBD2 identical over 8 bases. Trimming at V came to 4 bases and at J to 6 bases, leaving 8 bases not matched to a gene. In germline, CDR1 is MGHRA, CDR2 YSYEKL. CDR3 length equals 14 residues. The CDR3 DNA reads TGCGCCAGCAGCCCAGGACTAGCAAGTCGCGAGCAGTACTTC. It translates to CASSPGLASREQYF.

The V call is TRBV6-1, the J call TRBJ2-2; 9 nucleotides agree with TRBD2. The germline CDR1 and CDR2 sequences are MNHNS and SASEGT. The CDR3 contains 17 residues. Trimming removed 3 bases from V and 5 bases from J; junction bases left unmatched: 10. CDR3 in amino acids: CASSEHLAGVVTGELFF. The CDR3 nucleotides are TGTGCCAGCAGTGAGCATTTAGCGGGAGTAGTAACCGGGGAGCTGTTTTTT.

A few counts support this clone. The chain carries TRBV6-7 and TRBJ1-2, with TRBD1 matching over 9 bases. TRBV6-7 is classed as an ORF, of uncertain function. The CDR3 contains 12 residues. J was trimmed by 10 bases and V by 7 bases; bases with no gene match: 7. CDR3 sequence (DNA): TGTGCCAGCACCGGGGACAGGGAAGTCTACACCTTC. Translating gives CASTGDREVYTF.

The chain carries TRBV2 and TRBJ1-3; 7 bases agree with TRBD1. The CDR3 is 13 amino acids. V was pared by 10 bases and J by 0 bases, with 3 bases of the junction left unmatched. CDR1 is SNHLY and CDR2 is FYNNEI in the germline V gene. CDR3 amino acids: CATQGDSGNTIYF. The CDR3 region has the DNA TGTGCCACCCAGGGGGACTCTGGAAACACCATATATTTT. Full variable domain (missing parts from reference TRBV2 and TRBJ1-3): EPEVTQTPSHQVTQMGQEVILRCVPISNHLYFYWYRQILGQKVEFLVSFYNNEISEKSEIFDDQFSVERPDGSNFTLKIRSTKLEDSAMYFCATQGDSGNTIYFGEGSWLTVV.

This chain links TRBV5-4 with TRBJ1-3; maybe TRBD1 (6 bases). V was pared by 1 base and J by 3 bases, with 17 bases between. Germline CDR1 reads SGHNT; CDR2 reads YYREEE (reference sequence). The CDR3 is 17 amino acids. CDR3 sequence: CASSLRTVRGIGNTIYF. DNA of the CDR3: TGTGCCAGCAGCTTGCGGACAGTCAGGGGTATTGGAAACACCATATATTTT.

This clone turned up a few times. The chain joins TRBV18 to TRBJ1-2; D uncertain. Germline V gives CDR1 KGHSH, CDR2 LQKENI. There are 16 residues in the CDR3. V was trimmed by 3 bases and J by 1 base, leaving 15 bases between them. The CDR3 here is CASSPQTTEYNYGYTF. In DNA, the CDR3 is TGTGCCAGCTCACCTCAAACAACAGAGTATAACTATGGCTACACCTTC.

The chain links TRBV5-1 to TRBJ2-1, with 7 nucleotides matching TRBD1. This CDR3 region has 18 residues. Germline V gives CDR1 SGHRS, CDR2 YFSETQ. V lost 4 bases to trimming and J lost 3 bases; unmatched junction nucleotides: 16. This CDR3 is CASSPYPTGPVNYNEQFF. The CDR3 region has the DNA TGCGCCAGCAGCCCCTATCCGACAGGGCCGGTGAACTACAATGAGCAGTTCTTC.

This CDR3 reads CASSIGRGAGPHQPQHF. The CDR3 DNA reads TGTGCCAGTAGTATAGGCAGGGGTGCAGGGCCTCATCAGCCCCAGCATTTT. The chain combines TRBV19 with TRBJ1-5, with D tentatively TRBD1 (6 bases). With 1 base removed from V and 5 bases from J, the gap between germline ends came to 18 bases. The CDR3 has 17 residues. CDR1 LNHDA and CDR2 SQIVND come from the germline V gene (reference sequence).

The rearrangement joins TRBV30 to TRBJ2-2; maybe TRBD1 (5 bases). The germline V gene encodes CDR1 GTSNPN and CDR2 SVGIG (reference sequence). The V end was cut by 4 bases, the J end by 10 bases, with 13 bases between. The CDR3 runs to 12 residues. The CDR3 region is CAWTRGYEELFF. DNA for the CDR3: TGTGCCTGGACTAGGGGATATGAGGAGCTGTTTTTT.

This rearrangement joins TRBV4-3 to TRBJ2-7; D not resolved. The CDR3 sequence is 14 residues long. V shed 1 base and J shed 6 bases, with 13 bases lying between them. Germline CDR1 is LGHNA and CDR2 is YSLEER. The CDR3 here is CASSQGASTSEQYF. The CDR3 DNA sequence: TGCGCCAGCAGCCAAGGGGCCTCGACCAGCGAGCAGTACTTC.

The J gene is TRBJ2-5, the V gene TRBV13; TRBD1 matches at 10 bases. Germline V gene sequence: CDR1 PRHDT, CDR2 FYEKMQ (reference sequence). This CDR3 comprises 14 residues. V lost 2 bases to trimming and J lost 4 bases; unmatched junction nucleotides: 1. Here the CDR3 DNA reads TGTGCCAGCAGCTTAAGACAGGGGGCAGAGACCCAGTACTTC. It is translated as CASSLRQGAETQYF.

This chain joins TRBV28 and TRBJ1-6; the D gene is possibly TRBD1 (5 bases). The CDR3 runs 16 residues. Germline loops: CDR1 MDHEN, CDR2 SYDVKM. V lost 5 bases to trimming and J lost 7 bases, with 18 bases between them. The CDR3 bases are TGTGCCAGCAGTCCCCCATCAGGGCTCCCGAATTCACCCCTCCACTTT. Translation gives CASSPPSGLPNSPLHF.

This clone has a handful of counts. V is TRBV27 and J is TRBJ1-2; 9 nucleotides line up with TRBD1. The CDR3 has 15 residues. With V trimmed by 5 bases and J by 7 bases, 11 bases remained unmatched. CDR1 is MNHEY, CDR2 SMNVEV, per germline (reference sequence). The CDR3 sequence is CASSPQGALGVGYTF. CDR3 sequence (DNA): TGTGCCAGCAGTCCACAGGGGGCGCTTGGTGTTGGCTACACCTTC.

CDR3 nucleotide sequence: TGTGCCAGTAGTCAGGGGACAGGGGGGCTGAACACTGAAGCTTTCTTT. Its translation is CASSQGTGGLNTEAFF. The J gene is TRBJ1-1, the V gene TRBV19; 11 bases fit TRBD1. This CDR3 comprises 16 residues. In germline, CDR1 is LNHDA, CDR2 SQIVND (reference sequence). The J segment lost 0 bases and the V segment lost 5 bases, leaving 5 bases of the junction unmatched.

V usage is TRBV10-3 and J usage is TRBJ1-1, with TRBD1 matching 10 bases. The germline V gene has CDR1 ENHRY and CDR2 SYGVKD. The V segment lost 8 bases and the J segment 3 bases; nucleotides outside the gene matches: 12. The CDR3 has 16 residues. The CDR3 coding sequence is TGTGCCATCTCGCCCGGGGAGGGACAGGGGCACACTGAAGCTTTCTTT. It specifies CAISPGEGQGHTEAFF.

The chain combines TRBV18 with TRBJ2-5; D uncertain. Germline CDR1 KGHSH, CDR2 LQKENI. The CDR3 covers 13 residues. V lost 6 bases and J lost 5, with 13 bases in between. The CDR3 DNA reads as TGTGCCAGCTCCATGCAACACCTGGAGACCCAGTACTTC. It specifies CASSMQHLETQYF.

V and J are TRBV5-8 and TRBJ1-2; 7 nucleotides line up with TRBD1. This CDR3 is built from 16 residues. The germline gives CDR1 SGHTS, CDR2 YDEGEE. The ends lost 1 base at V and 0 bases at J; junction bases unmatched: 6. CDR3 coding DNA: TGTGCCAGCAGCTTGATTACGGGACAGACTAACTATGGCTACACCTTC. Translation gives CASSLITGQTNYGYTF.

This sequence joins TRBV15 and TRBJ2-3, with D perhaps matching TRBD1 (5 bases). Trimming left V 3 bases short and J 2 bases short, with 12 bases between. This CDR3 is 15 amino acids long. Germline-derived CDR1 and CDR2 are LNHNV and YYDKDF (reference sequence). The CDR3 sequence is CATSRAGANTDTQYF. The CDR3 DNA follows: TGTGCCACCAGCAGGGCTGGGGCTAACACAGATACGCAGTATTTT.

The DNA for the CDR3 is TGTGCCAGCAGTTACTCCCACAGGAACTATGGCTACACCTTC. Translated, it gives CASSYSHRNYGYTF. V and J are TRBV6-5 and TRBJ1-2; D is perhaps TRBD1 (5 bases). Germline CDR1 MNHEY, CDR2 SVGAGI. The CDR3 contains 14 residues. V lost 0 bases and J lost 2, with 7 bases in between.

This clone has just a few counts. The V gene is TRBV2, the J gene TRBJ2-2, with 8 bases aligning to TRBD2. The V gene's germline CDR1 is SNHLY and CDR2 FYNNEI. With 8 bases clipped from V and 6 bases from J, the junction kept 11 bases outside the gene matches. The CDR3 is 15 residues long. The CDR3 spells CASGARGGRPGELFF. The CDR3 DNA reads TGTGCCAGCGGGGCACGGGGGGGCCGTCCCGGGGAGCTGTTTTTT. Complete variable domain (other parts from reference TRBV2 and TRBJ2-2): EPEVTQTPSHQVTQMGQEVILRCVPISNHLYFYWYRQILGQKVEFLVSFYNNEISEKSEIFDDQFSVERPDGSNFTLKIRSTKLEDSAMYFCASGARGGRPGELFFGEGSRLTVL.

Here the CDR3 reads CASSRPGTGSEQYF. For the CDR3, the DNA is TGTGCCAGCAGCCGTCCCGGGACAGGTTCCGAGCAGTACTTC. J is TRBJ2-7 and V is TRBV7-2; TRBD1 matches at 8 bases. Germline V lookup: CDR1 SGHTA, CDR2 FQGNSA. Trimming took 5 bases from V and 6 from J; bases not matched to a gene: 9. This CDR3 region has 14 residues.

The count of this clone is one. V gene TRBV19 combines with J gene TRBJ1-2; 9 nucleotides align to TRBD1. CDR1 LNHDA and CDR2 SQIVND come from the germline V gene (reference sequence). V trimming: 3 bases; J trimming: 4 bases; junction bases outside the gene matches: 3. The CDR3 runs to 14 residues. CDR3 coding DNA: TGTGCCAGTAGTATGGACAGGGGAACCTATGGCTACACCTTC. Its protein product is CASSMDRGTYGYTF.